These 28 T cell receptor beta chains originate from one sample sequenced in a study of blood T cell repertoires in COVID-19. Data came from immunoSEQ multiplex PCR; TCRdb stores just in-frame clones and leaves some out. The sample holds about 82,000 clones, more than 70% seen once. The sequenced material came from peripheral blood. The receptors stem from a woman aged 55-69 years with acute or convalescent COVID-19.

As DNA, the CDR3 is TGTGCCAGCAGTGTACTCTACGGAGCTTCCGAAGCTTTCTTT. Its protein product is CASSVLYGASEAFF. This sequence joins TRBV6-4 and TRBJ1-1, with no clear D. The germline gives CDR1 MRHNA, CDR2 SNTAGT. The CDR3 has 14 residues. The ends were cut back, 4 bases at V and 8 bases at J, with 17 bases in the middle.

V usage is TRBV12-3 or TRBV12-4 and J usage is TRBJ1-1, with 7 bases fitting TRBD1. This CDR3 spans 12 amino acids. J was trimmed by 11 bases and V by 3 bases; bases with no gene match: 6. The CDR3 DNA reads TGTGCCAGCAGTTTGGGGGACAGCGCGGCTTTCTTT. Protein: CASSLGDSAAFF.

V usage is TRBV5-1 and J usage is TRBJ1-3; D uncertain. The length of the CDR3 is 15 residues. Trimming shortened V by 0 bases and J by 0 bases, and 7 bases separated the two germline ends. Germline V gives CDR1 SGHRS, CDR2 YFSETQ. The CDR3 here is CASSLVPVSGNTIYF. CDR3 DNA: TGCGCCAGCAGCTTGGTGCCAGTCTCTGGAAACACCATATATTTT. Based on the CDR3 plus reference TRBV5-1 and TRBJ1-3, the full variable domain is KAGVTQTPRYLIKTRGQQVTLSCSPISGHRSVSWYQQTPGQGLQFLFEYFSETQRNKGNFPGRFSGRQFSNSRSEMNVSTLELGDSALYLCASSLVPVSGNTIYFGEGSWLTVV.

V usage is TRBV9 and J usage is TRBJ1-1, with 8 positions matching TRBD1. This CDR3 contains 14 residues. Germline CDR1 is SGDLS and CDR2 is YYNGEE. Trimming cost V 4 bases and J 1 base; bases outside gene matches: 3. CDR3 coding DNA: TGTGCCAGCAGCCTCAGGGGGCAGAACACTGAAGCTTTCTTT. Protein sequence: CASSLRGQNTEAFF.

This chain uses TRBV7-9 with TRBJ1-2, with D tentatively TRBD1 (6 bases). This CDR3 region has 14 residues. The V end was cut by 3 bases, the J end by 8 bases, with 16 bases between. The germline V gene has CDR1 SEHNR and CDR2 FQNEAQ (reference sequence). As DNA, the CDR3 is TGTGCCAGCAGCTTGATCTCAGGGGCAGCCGGCTACACCTTC. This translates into CASSLISGAAGYTF.

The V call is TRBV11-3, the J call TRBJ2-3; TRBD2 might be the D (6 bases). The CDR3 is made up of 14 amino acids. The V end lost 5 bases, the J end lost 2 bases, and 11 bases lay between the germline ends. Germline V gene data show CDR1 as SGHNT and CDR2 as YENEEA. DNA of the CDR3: TGTGCCAGCAGCCCGGGGGTAAACACAGATACGCAGTATTTT. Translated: CASSPGVNTDTQYF.

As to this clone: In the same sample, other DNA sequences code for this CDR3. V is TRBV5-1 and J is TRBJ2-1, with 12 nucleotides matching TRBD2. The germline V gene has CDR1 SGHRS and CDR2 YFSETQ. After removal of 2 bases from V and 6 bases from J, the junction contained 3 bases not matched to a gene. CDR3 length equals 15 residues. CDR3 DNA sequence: TGCGCCAGCAGCTTAACTAGCGGGGGGCTCAATGAGCAGTTCTTC. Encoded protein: CASSLTSGGLNEQFF.

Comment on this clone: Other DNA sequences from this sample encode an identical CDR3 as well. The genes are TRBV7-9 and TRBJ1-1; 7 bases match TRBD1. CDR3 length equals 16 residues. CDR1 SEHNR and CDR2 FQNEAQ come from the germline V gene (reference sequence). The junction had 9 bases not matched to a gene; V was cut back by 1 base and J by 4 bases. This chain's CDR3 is CASSLGAGAGGTEAFF. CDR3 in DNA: TGTGCCAGCAGCTTAGGGGCTGGGGCAGGGGGCACTGAAGCTTTCTTT.

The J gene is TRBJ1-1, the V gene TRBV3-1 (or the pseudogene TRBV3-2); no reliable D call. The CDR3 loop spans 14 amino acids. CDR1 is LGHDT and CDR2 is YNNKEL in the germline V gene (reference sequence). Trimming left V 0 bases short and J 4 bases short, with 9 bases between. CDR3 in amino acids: CASSQDRLITEAFF. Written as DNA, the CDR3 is TGTGCCAGCAGCCAAGATCGTCTAATCACTGAAGCTTTCTTT.

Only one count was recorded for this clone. The CDR3 DNA is TGTGCCAGCAGCGCCCGACAGGCTTACAATGAGCAGTTCTTC. The encoded protein is CASSARQAYNEQFF. J is TRBJ2-1 and V is TRBV7-2; D might be TRBD1 (6 bases). The CDR3 extends over 14 amino acids. Germline V CDR1 and CDR2: SGHTA, FQGNSA. V shed 5 bases and J shed 4 bases, with 12 bases lying between them.

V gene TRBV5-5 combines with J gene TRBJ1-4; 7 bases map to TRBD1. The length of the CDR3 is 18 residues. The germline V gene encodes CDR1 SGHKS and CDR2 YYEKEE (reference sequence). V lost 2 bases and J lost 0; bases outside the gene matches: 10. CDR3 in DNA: TGTGCCAGCAGCTTATCGAGACAGGGTAGTACAACTAATGAAAAACTGTTTTTT. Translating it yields CASSLSRQGSTTNEKLFF.

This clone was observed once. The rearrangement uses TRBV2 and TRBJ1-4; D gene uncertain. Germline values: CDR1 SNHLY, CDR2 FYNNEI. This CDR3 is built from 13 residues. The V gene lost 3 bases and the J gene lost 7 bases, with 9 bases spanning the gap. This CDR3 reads CASSDMRVEKLFF. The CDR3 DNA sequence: TGTGCCAGCAGTGATATGAGGGTTGAAAAACTGTTTTTT.

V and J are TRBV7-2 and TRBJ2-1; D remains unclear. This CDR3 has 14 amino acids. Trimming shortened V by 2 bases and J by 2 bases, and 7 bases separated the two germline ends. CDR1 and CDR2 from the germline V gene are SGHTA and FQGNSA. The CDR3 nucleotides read TGTGCCAGCAGCTTACTAGTCACCTACAATGAGCAGTTCTTC. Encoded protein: CASSLLVTYNEQFF.

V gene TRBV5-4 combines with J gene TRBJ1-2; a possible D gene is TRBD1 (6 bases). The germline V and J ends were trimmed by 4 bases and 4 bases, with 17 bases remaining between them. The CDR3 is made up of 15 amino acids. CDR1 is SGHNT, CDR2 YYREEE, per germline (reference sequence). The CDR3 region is CASSRALGGPYGYTF. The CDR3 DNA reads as TGTGCCAGCAGCCGCGCCCTGGGGGGGCCCTATGGCTACACCTTC.

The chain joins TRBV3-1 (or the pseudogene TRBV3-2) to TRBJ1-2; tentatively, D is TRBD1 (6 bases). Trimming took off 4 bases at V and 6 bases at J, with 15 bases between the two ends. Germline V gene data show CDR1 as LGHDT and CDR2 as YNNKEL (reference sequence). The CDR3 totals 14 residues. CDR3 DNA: TGTGCCAGCAGCCGATCACAGGGTATCGATGGCTACACCTTC. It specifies CASSRSQGIDGYTF.

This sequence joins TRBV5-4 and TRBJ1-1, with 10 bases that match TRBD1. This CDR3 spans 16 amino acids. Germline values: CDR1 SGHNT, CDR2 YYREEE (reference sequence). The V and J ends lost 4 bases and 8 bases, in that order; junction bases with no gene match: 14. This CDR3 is CASSTRDRGPSLEAFF. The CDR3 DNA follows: TGTGCCAGCAGCACCCGGGACAGGGGCCCCTCATTGGAAGCTTTCTTT.

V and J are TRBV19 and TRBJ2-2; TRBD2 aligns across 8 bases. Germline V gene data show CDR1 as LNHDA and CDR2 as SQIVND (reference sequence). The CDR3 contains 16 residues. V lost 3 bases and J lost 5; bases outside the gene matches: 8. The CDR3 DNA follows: TGTGCCAGTAGTATGAGTCTAGCGGGTCGAACCGGGGAGCTGTTTTTT. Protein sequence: CASSMSLAGRTGELFF.

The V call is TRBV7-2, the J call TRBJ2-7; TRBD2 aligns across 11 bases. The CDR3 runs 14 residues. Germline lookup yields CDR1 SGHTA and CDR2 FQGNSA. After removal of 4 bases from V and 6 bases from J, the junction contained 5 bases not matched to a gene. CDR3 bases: TGTGCCAGCAGCTCGACTAGCGGGATAGTCGAGCAGTACTTC. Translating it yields CASSSTSGIVEQYF.

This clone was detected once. In DNA form, the CDR3 reads TGCGCCAGCAGTTTCACAGGTGACACTGAAGCTTTCTTT. Amino acid sequence: CASSFTGDTEAFF. This chain uses TRBV5-1 with TRBJ1-1, with D possibly TRBD1 on 5 matching bases. The V and J ends lost 5 bases and 3 bases respectively, with 11 bases between them. CDR1 SGHRS and CDR2 YFSETQ come from the germline V gene. CDR3 length: 13 amino acids.

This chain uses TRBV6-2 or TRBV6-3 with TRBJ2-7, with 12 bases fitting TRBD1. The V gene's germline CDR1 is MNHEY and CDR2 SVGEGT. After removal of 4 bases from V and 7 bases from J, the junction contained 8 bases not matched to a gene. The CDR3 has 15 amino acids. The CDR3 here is CASSLNRDRGREQYF. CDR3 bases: TGTGCCAGCAGTTTGAATAGGGACAGGGGGCGTGAGCAGTACTTC.

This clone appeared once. The CDR3 here is CASRDGGAGNTIYF. The DNA for the CDR3 is TGTGCCAGCAGAGACGGGGGAGCTGGAAACACCATATATTTT. The chain links TRBV5-4 to TRBJ1-3, with D possibly TRBD1 on 5 matching bases. The germline V and J ends were trimmed by 5 bases and 2 bases, with 11 bases remaining between them. The CDR3 totals 14 residues. In germline, CDR1 is SGHNT, CDR2 YYREEE (reference sequence).

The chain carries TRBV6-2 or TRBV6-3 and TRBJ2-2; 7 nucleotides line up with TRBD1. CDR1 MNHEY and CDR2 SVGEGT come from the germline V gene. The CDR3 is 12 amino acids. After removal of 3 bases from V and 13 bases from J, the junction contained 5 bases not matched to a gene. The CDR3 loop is CASSYAGGRLFF. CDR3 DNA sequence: TGTGCCAGCAGTTATGCAGGGGGAAGGCTGTTTTTT.

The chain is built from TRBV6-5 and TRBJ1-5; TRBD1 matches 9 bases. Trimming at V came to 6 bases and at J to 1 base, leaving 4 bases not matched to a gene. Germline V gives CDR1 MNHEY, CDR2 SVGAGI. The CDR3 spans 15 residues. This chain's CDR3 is CASSGTGLSNQPQHF. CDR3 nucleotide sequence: TGTGCCAGCAGCGGGACAGGGTTGAGCAATCAGCCCCAGCATTTT.

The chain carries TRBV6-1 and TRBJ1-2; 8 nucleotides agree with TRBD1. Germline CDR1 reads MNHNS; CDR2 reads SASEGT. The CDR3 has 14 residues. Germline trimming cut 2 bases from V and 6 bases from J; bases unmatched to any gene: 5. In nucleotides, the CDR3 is TGTGCCAGCAGTGAAACGCAGGGGGCGGATGGCTACACCTTC. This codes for CASSETQGADGYTF.

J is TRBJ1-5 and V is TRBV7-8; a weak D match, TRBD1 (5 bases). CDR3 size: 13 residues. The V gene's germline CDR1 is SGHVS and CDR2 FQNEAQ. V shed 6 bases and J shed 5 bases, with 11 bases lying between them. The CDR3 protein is CASSHSRDQPQHF. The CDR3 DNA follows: TGTGCCAGCAGTCACTCCAGGGATCAGCCCCAGCATTTT.

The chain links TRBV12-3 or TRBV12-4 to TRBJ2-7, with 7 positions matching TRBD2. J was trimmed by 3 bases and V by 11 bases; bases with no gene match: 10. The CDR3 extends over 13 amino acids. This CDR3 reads CASGGLAVYEQYF. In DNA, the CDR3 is TGTGCCTCCGGAGGGCTAGCGGTCTACGAGCAGTACTTC.

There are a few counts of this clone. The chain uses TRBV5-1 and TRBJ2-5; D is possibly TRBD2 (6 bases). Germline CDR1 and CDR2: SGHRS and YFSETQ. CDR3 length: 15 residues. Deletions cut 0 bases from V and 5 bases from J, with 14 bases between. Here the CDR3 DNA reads TGCGCCAGCAGCTTGGCAGGGACTTTGGAGGAGACCCAGTACTTC. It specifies CASSLAGTLEETQYF.

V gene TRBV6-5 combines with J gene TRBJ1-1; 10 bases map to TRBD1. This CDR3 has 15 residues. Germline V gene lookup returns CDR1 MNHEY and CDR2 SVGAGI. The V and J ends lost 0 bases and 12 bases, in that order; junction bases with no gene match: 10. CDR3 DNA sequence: TGTGCCAGCAGTTACTCGACGCGGGACAGGGGTAGGCCTTTCTTT. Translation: CASSYSTRDRGRPFF.